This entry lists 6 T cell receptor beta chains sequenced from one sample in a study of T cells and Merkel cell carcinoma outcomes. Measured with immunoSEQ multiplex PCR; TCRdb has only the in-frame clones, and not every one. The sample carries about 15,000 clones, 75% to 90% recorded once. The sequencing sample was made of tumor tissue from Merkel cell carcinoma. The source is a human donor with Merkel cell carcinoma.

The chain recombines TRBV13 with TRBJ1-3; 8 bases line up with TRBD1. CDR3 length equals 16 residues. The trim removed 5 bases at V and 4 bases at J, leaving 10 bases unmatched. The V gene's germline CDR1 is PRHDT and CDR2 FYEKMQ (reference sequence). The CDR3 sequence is CASSPGQGPLGNTIYF. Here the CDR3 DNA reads TGTGCCAGCAGCCCCGGACAGGGTCCATTGGGAAACACCATATATTTT.

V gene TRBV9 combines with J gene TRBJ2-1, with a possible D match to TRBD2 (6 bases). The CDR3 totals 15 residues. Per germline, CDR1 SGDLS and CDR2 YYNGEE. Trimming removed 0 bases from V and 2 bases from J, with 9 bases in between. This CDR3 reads CASSVVSGPYNEQFF. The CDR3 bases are TGTGCCAGCAGCGTAGTTAGCGGCCCCTACAATGAGCAGTTCTTC.

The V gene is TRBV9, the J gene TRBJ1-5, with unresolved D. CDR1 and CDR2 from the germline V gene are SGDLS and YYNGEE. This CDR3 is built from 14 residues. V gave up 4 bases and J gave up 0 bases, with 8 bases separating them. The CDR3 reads CASSPQASNQPQHF. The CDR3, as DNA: TGTGCCAGCAGCCCCCAGGCTAGCAATCAGCCCCAGCATTTT. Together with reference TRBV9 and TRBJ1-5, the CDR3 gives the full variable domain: DSGVTQTPKHLITATGQRVTLRCSPRSGDLSVYWYQQSLDQGLQFLIQYYNGEERAKGNILERFSAQQFPDLHSELNLSSLELGDSALYFCASSPQASNQPQHFGDGTRLSIL.

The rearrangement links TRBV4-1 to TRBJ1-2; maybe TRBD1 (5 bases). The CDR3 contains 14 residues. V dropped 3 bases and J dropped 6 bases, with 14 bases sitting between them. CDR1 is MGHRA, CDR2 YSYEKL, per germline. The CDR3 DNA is TGCGCCAGCAGCCAGGGGGTTCAGGCCGATGGCTACACCTTC. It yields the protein CASSQGVQADGYTF.

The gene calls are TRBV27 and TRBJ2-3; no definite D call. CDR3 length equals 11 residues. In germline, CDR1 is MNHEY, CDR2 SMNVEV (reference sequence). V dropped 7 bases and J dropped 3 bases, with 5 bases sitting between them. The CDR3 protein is CASKVTDTQYF. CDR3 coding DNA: TGTGCCAGCAAGGTTACAGATACGCAGTATTTT.

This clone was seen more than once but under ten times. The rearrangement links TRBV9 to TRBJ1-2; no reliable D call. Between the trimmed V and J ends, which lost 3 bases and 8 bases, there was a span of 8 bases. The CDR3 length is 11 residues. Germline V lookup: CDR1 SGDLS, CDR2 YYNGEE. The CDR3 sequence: CASSAPQGYTF. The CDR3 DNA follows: TGTGCCAGCAGCGCACCCCAGGGCTACACCTTC.